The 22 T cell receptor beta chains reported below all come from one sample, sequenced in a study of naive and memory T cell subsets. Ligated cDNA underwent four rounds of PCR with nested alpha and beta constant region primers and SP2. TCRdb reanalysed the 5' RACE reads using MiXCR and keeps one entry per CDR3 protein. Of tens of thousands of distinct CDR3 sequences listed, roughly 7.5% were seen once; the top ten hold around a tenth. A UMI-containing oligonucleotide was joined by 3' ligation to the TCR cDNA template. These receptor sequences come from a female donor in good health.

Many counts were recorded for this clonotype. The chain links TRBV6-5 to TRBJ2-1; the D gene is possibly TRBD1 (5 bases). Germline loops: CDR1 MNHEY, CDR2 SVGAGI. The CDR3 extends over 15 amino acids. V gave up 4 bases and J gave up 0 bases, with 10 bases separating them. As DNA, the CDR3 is TGTGCCAGCAGTTCCGACAGAAGCTCCTACAATGAGCAGTTCTTC. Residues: CASSSDRSSYNEQFF.

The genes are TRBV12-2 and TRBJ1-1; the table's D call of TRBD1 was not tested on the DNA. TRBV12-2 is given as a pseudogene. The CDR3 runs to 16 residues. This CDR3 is CASRPTLRGGNTEAFF. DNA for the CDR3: TGTGCAAGTCGCCCGACCCTCAGGGGCGGGAACACTGAAGCTTTCTTT.

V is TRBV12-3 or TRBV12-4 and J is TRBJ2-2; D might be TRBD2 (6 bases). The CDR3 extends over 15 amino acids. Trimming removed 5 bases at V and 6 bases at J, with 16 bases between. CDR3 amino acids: CASSRTGGTSGELFF. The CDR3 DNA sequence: TGTGCCAGCAGTAGGACTGGGGGGACGTCCGGGGAGCTGTTTTTT.

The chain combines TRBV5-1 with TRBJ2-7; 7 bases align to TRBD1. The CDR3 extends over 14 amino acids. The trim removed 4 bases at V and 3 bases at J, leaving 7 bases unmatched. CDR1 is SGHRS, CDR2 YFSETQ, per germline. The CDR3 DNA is TGCGCCAGCAGCCCCGGACAGGACCGCTACGAGCAGTACTTC. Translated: CASSPGQDRYEQYF.

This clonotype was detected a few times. CDR3 nucleotides: TGCAGTGCTCTTATTCCATTGGCGGGGGGGCCGTCTAGAGTAGAGACCCAGTACTTC. Its protein is CSALIPLAGGPSRVETQYF. The V gene is TRBV20-1, the J gene TRBJ2-5, with TRBD2 matching over 9 bases. Trimming took 5 bases from V and 4 from J; bases not matched to a gene: 23. From germline, CDR1 is DFQATT and CDR2 SNEGSKA (reference sequence). CDR3 length: 19 residues.

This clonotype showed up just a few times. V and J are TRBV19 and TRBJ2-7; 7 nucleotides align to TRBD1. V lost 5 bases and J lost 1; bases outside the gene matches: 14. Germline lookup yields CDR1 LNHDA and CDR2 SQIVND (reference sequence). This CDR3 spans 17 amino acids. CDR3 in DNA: TGTGCCAGTAGTCCTCGGTGGGTAGGGGGCCCATCCTACGAGCAGTACTTC. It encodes CASSPRWVGGPSYEQYF. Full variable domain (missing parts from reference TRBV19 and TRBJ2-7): DGGITQSPKYLFRKEGQNVTLSCEQNLNHDAMYWYRQDPGQGLRLIYYSQIVNDFQKGDIAEGYSVSREKKESFPLTVTSAQKNPTAFYLCASSPRWVGGPSYEQYFGPGTRLTVT.

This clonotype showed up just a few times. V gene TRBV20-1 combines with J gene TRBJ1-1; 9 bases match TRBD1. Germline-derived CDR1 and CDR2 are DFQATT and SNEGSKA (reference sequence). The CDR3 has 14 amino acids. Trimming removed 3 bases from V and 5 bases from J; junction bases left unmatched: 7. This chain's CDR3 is CSASYRGQFTEAFF. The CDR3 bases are TGCAGTGCTAGCTACAGGGGGCAATTTACTGAAGCTTTCTTT.

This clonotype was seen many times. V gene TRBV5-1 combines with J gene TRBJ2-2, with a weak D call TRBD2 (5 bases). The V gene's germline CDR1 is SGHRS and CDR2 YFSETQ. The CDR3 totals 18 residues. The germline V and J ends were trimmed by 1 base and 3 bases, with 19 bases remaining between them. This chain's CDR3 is CASSLWGTGDQDTGELFF. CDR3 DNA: TGCGCCAGCAGCTTGTGGGGTACCGGGGATCAGGACACCGGGGAGCTGTTTTTT.

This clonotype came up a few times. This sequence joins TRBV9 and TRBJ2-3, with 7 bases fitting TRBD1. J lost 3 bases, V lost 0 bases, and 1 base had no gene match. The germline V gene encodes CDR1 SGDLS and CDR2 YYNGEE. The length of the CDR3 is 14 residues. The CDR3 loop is CASSVDRGTDTQYF. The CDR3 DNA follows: TGTGCCAGCAGCGTAGACAGGGGAACAGATACGCAGTATTTT.

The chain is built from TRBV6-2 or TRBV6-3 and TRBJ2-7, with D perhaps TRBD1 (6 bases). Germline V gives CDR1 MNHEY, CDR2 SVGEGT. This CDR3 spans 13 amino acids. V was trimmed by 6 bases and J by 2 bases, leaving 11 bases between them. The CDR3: CASSRTVPYEQYF. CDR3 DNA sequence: TGTGCCAGCAGCCGGACAGTTCCCTACGAGCAGTACTTC.

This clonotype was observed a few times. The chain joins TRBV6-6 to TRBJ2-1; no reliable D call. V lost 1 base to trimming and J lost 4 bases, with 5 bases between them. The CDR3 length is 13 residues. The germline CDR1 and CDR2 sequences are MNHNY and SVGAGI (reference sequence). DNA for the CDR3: TGTGCCAGCAGTTACTGGGGTTACAATGAGCAGTTCTTC. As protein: CASSYWGYNEQFF.

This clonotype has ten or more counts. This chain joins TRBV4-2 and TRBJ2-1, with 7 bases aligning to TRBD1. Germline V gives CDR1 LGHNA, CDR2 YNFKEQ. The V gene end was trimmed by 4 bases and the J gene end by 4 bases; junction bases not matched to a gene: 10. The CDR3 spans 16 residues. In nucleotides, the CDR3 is TGTGCCAGCAGCCCGGGGAACAGGGGATTTTACAATGAGCAGTTCTTC. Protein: CASSPGNRGFYNEQFF.

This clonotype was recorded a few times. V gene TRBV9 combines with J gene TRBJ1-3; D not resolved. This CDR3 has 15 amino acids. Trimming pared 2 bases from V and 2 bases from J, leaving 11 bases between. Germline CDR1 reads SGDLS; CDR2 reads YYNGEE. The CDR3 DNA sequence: TGTGCCAGCAGCGTTCTCCGGGATCCTGGAAACACCATATATTTT. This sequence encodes CASSVLRDPGNTIYF.

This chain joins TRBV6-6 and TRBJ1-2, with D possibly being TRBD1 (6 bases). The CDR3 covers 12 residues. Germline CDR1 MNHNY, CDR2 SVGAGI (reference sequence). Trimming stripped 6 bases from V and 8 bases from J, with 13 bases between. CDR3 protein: CASRGAGGGYTF. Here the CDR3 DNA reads TGTGCCAGCAGGGGGGCGGGTGGCGGCTACACCTTC.

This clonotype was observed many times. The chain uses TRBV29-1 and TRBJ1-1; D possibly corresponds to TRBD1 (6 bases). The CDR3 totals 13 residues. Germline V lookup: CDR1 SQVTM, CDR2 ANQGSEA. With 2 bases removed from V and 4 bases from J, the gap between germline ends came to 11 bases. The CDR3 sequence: CSVERGIGTEAFF. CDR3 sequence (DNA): TGCAGCGTTGAAAGGGGGATCGGCACTGAAGCTTTCTTT.

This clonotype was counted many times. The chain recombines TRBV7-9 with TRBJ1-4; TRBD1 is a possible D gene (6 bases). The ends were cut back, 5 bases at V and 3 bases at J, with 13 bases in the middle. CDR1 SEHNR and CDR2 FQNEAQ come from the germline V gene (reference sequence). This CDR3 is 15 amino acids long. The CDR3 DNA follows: TGTGCCAGCAGCCCCCGACAGGCCTCTAATGAAAAACTGTTTTTT. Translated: CASSPRQASNEKLFF.

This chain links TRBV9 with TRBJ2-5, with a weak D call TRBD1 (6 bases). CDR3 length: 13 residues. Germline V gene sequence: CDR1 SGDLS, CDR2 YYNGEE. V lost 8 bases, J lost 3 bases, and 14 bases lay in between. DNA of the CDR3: TGTGCCAGTTCGAACTCAGGGGAAGAGACCCAGTACTTC. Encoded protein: CASSNSGEETQYF.

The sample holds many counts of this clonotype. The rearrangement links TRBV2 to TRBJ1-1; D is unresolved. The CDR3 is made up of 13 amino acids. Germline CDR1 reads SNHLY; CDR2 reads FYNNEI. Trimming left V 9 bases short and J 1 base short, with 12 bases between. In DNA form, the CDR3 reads TGTGCCAGATATCTATTACGGAACACTGAAGCTTTCTTT. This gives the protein CARYLLRNTEAFF.

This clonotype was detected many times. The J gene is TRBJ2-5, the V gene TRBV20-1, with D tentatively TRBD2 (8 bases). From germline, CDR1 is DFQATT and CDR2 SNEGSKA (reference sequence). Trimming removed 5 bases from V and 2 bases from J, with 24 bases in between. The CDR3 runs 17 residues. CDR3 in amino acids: CSADGTAGAGVQETQYF. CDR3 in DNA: TGCAGTGCTGACGGGACAGCCGGAGCGGGGGTGCAAGAGACCCAGTACTTC.

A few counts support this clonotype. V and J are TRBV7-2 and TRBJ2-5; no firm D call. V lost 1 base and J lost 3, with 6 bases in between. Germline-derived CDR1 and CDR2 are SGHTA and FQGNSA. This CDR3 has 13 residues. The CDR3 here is CASSLDRKETQYF. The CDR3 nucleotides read TGTGCCAGCAGCTTAGACCGAAAAGAGACCCAGTACTTC.

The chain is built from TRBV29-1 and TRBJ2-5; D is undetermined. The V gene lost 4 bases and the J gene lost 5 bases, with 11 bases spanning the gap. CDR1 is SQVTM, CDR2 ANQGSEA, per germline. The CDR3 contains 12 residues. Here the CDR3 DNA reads TGCAGCGTTGCCGTACTATTGGAGACCCAGTACTTC. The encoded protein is CSVAVLLETQYF. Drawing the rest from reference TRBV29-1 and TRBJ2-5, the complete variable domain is SAVISQKPSRDICQRGTSLTIQCQVDSQVTMMFWYRQQPGQSLTLIATANQGSEATYESGFVIDKFPISRPNLTFSTLTVSNMSPEDSSIYLCSVAVLLETQYFGPGTRLLVL.

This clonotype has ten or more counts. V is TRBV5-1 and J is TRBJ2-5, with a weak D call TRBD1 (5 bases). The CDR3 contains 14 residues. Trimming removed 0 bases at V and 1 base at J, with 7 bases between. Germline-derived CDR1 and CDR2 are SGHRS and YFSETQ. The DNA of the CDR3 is TGCGCCAGCAGCTTGGGACAGTCCCAAGAGACCCAGTACTTC. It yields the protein CASSLGQSQETQYF.